This TCR beta chain comes out of a study of blood T cell repertoires in COVID-19. Study in general: The United States, Italy and Spain provided the acute and convalescent COVID-19 samples.

Using immunoSEQ multiplex PCR, the repertoire was profiled, and TCRdb retains in-frame clones only, with some absent. The data contain about 200,000 clones, less than 90% of them singletons. Germline values: CDR1 SGHDN, CDR2 FVKESK. This CDR3 comprises 13 residues. V was pared by 0 bases and J by 2 bases, with 3 bases between. The clonotype was recovered from a woman aged 70-85 years with acute or convalescent COVID-19. Sequenced input: peripheral blood. The genes are TRBV14 and TRBJ2-3; D not resolved. CDR3 in DNA: TGTGCCAGCAGCCAAGATCTCACAGATACGCAGTATTTT. Protein: CASSQDLTDTQYF.